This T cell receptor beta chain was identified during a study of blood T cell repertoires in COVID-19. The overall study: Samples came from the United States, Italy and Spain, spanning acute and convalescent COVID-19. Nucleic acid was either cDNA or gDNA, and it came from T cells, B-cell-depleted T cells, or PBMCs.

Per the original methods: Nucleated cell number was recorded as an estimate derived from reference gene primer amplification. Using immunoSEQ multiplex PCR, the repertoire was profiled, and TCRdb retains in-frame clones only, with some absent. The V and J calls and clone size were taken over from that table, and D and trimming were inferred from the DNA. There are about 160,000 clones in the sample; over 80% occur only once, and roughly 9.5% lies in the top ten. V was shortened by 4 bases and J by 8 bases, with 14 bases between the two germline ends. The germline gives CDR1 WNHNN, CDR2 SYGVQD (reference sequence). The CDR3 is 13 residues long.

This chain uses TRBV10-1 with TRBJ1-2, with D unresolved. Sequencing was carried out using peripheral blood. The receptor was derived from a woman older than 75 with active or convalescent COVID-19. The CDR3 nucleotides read TGCGCCAGCAGTGCTTCGGGGTCTACAGGCTACACCTTC. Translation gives CASSASGSTGYTF.